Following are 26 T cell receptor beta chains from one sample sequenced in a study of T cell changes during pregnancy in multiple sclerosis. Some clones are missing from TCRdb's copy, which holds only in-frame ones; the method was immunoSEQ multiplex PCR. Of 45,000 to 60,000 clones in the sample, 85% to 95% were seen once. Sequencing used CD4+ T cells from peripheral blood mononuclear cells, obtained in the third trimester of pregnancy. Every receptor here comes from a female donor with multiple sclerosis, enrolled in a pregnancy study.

The chain's CDR3 is CAISPPRNEQFF. The CDR3 DNA is TGTGCCATCAGTCCCCCCAGAAATGAGCAGTTCTTC. The chain uses TRBV10-3 and TRBJ2-1; D is undetermined. The germline V gene has CDR1 ENHRY and CDR2 SYGVKD. The CDR3 length is 12 residues. Between the trimmed V and J ends, which lost 5 bases and 7 bases, there was a span of 9 bases.

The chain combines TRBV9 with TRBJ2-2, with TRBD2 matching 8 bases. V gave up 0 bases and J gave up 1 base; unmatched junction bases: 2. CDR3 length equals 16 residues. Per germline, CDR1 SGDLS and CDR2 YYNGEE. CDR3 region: CASSVAGGGNTGELFF. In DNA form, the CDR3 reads TGTGCCAGCAGCGTAGCCGGGGGGGGGAACACCGGGGAGCTGTTTTTT.

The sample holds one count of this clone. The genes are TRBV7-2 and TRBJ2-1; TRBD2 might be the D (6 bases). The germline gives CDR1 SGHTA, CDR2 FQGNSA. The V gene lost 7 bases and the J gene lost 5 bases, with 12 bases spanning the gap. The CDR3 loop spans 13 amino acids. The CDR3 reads CASTLRRDNEQFF. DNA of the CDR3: TGTGCCAGCACCCTTAGGAGGGACAATGAGCAGTTCTTC.

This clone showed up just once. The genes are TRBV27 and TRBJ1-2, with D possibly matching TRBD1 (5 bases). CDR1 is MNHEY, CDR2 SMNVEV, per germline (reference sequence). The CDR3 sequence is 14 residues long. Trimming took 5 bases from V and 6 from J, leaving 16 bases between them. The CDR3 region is CASSPRGGGNGYTF. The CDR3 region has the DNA TGTGCCAGCAGTCCTCGGGGGGGAGGTAATGGCTACACCTTC.

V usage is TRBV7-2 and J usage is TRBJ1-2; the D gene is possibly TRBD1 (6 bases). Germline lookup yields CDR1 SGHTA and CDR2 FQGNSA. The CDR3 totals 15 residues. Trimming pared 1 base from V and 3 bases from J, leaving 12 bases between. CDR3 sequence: CASSLGSGEHYGYTF. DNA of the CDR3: TGTGCCAGCAGCTTAGGGTCAGGGGAACACTATGGCTACACCTTC.

The DNA of the CDR3 is TGTGCCAGCAGTCGCGCCGCAGGGGGTAGTTCACCCCTCCACTTT. Protein product: CASSRAAGGSSPLHF. This chain uses TRBV27 with TRBJ1-6; 7 bases match TRBD1. Germline CDR1 and CDR2: MNHEY and SMNVEV (reference sequence). After removal of 5 bases from V and 9 bases from J, the junction contained 10 bases not matched to a gene. The CDR3 covers 15 residues.

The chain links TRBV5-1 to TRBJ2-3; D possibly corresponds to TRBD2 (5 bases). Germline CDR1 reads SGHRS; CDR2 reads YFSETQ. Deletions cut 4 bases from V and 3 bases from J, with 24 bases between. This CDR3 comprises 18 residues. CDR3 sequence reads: CASSLASNPRLSTDTQYF. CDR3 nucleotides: TGCGCCAGCAGCCTAGCCTCTAACCCCCGATTAAGTACAGATACGCAGTATTTT. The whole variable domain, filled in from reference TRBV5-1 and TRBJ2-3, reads KAGVTQTPRYLIKTRGQQVTLSCSPISGHRSVSWYQQTPGQGLQFLFEYFSETQRNKGNFPGRFSGRQFSNSRSEMNVSTLELGDSALYLCASSLASNPRLSTDTQYFGPGTRLTVL.

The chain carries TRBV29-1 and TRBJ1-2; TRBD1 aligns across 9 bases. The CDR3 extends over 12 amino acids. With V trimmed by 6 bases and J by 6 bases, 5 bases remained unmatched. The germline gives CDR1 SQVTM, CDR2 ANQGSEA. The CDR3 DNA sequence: TGCAGCGTCGGGACAGGGAGCCATGGCTACACCTTC. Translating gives CSVGTGSHGYTF.

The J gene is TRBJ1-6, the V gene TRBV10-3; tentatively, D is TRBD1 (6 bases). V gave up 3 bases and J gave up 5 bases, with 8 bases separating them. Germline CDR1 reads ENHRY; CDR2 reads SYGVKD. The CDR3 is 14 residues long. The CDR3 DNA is TGTGCCATCAGTGACAGGGGAGATAATTCACCCCTCCACTTT. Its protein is CAISDRGDNSPLHF.

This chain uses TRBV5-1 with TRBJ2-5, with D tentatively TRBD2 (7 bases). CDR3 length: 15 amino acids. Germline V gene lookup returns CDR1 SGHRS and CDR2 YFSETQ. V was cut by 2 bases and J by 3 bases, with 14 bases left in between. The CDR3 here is CASSLEGGEKETQYF. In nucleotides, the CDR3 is TGCGCCAGCAGCTTAGAGGGGGGGGAAAAAGAGACCCAGTACTTC.

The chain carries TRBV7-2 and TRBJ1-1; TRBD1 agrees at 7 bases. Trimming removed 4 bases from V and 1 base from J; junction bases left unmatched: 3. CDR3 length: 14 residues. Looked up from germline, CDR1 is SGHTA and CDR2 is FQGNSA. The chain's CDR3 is CASSYQGGNTEAFF. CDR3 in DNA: TGTGCCAGCAGCTACCAGGGGGGGAACACTGAAGCTTTCTTT.

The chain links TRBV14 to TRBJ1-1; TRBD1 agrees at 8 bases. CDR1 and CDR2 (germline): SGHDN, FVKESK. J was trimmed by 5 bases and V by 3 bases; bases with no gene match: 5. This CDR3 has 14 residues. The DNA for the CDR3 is TGTGCCAGCAGCCAGCACAGGGGGGGAACTGAAGCTTTCTTT. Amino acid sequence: CASSQHRGGTEAFF.

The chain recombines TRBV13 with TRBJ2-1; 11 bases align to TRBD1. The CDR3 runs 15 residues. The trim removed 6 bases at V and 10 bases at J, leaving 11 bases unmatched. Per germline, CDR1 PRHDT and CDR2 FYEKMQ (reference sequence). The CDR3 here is CASSSTDRGHREQFF. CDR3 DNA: TGTGCCAGCAGTTCTACGGACAGGGGGCACCGCGAGCAGTTCTTC.

CDR3 nucleotides: TGCGCCAGCAGCCAAGATTCAAGGGGGTACGGCTACACCTTC. Protein sequence: CASSQDSRGYGYTF. This chain links TRBV4-3 with TRBJ1-2, with TRBD1 as a possible D gene (6 bases). Germline V CDR1 and CDR2: LGHNA, YSLEER. The CDR3 consists of 14 residues. V was pared by 0 bases and J by 8 bases, with 13 bases between.

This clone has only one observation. The CDR3 loop reads CASRRGGSGGELFF. The CDR3 DNA follows: TGCGCCAGCCGTCGCGGGGGTTCAGGCGGGGAGCTGTTTTTT. This chain connects TRBV5-1 to TRBJ2-2; 7 nucleotides match TRBD2. The germline V gene has CDR1 SGHRS and CDR2 YFSETQ. There are 14 residues in the CDR3. The V and J ends lost 7 bases and 7 bases, in that order; junction bases with no gene match: 10.

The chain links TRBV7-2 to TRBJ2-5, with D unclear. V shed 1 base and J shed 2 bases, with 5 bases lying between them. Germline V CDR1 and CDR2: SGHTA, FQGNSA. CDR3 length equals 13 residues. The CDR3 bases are TGTGCCAGCAGCTTAGGAGTGCAAGAGACCCAGTACTTC. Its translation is CASSLGVQETQYF.

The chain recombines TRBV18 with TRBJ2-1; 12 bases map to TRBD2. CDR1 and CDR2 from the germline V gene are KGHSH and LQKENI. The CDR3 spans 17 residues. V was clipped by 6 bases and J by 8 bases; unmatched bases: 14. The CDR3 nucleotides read TGTGCCAGCTCCCGAAGGACTAGCGGGGTTCTCCCGGATGAGCAGTTCTTC. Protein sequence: CASSRRTSGVLPDEQFF.

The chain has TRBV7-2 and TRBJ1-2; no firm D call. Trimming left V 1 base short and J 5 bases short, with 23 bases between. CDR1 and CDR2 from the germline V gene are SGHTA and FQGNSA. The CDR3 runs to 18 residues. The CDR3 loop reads CASSLDSLSSRRLYGYTF. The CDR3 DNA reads TGTGCCAGCAGCTTAGACTCCCTTAGCTCTCGGCGCTTGTATGGCTACACCTTC.

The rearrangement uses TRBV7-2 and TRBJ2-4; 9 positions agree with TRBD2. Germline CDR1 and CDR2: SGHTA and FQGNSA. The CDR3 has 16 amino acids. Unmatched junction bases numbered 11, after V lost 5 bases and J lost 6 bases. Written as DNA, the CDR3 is TGTGCCAGCAGCCGCCTTGGCGGGGGGGGTGGAAACATTCAGTACTTC. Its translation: CASSRLGGGGGNIQYF.

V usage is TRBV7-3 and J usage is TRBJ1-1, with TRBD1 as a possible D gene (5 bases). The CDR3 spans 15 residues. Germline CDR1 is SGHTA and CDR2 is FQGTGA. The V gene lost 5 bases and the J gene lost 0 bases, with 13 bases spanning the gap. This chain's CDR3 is CASSKGTGVNTEAFF. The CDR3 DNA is TGTGCCAGCAGCAAAGGGACGGGGGTGAACACTGAAGCTTTCTTT.

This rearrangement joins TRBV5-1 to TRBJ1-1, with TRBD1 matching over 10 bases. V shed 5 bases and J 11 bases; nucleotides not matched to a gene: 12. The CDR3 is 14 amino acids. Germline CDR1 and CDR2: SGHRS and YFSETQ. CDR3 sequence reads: CASSLTPGQGQAFF. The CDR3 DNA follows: TGCGCCAGCAGTCTTACTCCGGGACAGGGGCAGGCTTTCTTT.

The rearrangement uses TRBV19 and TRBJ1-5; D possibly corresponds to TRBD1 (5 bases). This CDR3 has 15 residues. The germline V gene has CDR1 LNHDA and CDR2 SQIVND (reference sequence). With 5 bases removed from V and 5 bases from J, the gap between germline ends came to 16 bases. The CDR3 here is CASSPWGREDQPQHF. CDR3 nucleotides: TGTGCCAGTAGTCCCTGGGGGAGGGAGGATCAGCCCCAGCATTTT.

CDR3 sequence reads: CASSIGRGASYEQYF. In nucleotides, the CDR3 is TGTGCCAGTAGTATCGGTAGGGGCGCGTCCTACGAGCAGTACTTC. V usage is TRBV19 and J usage is TRBJ2-7, with a tentative D call TRBD1 (5 bases). The CDR3 extends over 15 amino acids. Germline CDR1 and CDR2: LNHDA and SQIVND (reference sequence). V shed 3 bases and J shed 1 base, with 13 bases lying between them.

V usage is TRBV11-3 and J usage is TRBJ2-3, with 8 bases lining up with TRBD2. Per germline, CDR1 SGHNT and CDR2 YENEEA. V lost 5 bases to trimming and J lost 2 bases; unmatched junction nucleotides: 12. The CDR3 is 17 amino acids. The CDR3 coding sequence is TGTGCCAGCAGCCTGACCTTTTCGGGGGGGAACACAGATACGCAGTATTTT. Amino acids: CASSLTFSGGNTDTQYF.

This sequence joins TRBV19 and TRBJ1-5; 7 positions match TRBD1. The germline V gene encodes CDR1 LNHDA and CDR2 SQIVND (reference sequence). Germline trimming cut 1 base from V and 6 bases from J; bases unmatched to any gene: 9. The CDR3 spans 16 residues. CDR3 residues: CASSIGDSFYRQPQHF. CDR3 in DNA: TGTGCCAGTAGTATAGGGGACAGTTTTTATCGTCAGCCCCAGCATTTT.

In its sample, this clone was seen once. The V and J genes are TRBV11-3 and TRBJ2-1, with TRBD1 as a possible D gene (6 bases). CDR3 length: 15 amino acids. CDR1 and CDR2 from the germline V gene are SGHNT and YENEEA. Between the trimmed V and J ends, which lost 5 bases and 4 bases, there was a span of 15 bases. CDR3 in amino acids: CASSHQTGYYNEQFF. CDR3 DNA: TGTGCCAGCAGCCACCAGACAGGCTATTACAATGAGCAGTTCTTC.